A single sample gave rise to the 19 T cell receptor beta chains below, sequenced in a study of T cells in Graves' hyperthyroidism and ophthalmopathy. Amplification targeted TCR beta CDR3 regions from RNA transcripts. An initial round of RT-PCR targeting the TCR CDR3 relied on the HTBI primer set. MiXCR was run by TCRdb on the multiplex PCR reads, yielding one entry per CDR3 protein. The table has 490,000 or so distinct CDR3 sequences, 20% seen once. The specimen was blood. The origin of the receptors is a man aged 40-50 years with Graves' ophthalmopathy.

This clonotype showed up many times. The J gene is TRBJ2-7, the V gene TRBV7-9; no reliable D call. The CDR3 contains 14 residues. Trimming pared 1 base from V and 4 bases from J, leaving 11 bases between. The V gene's germline CDR1 is SEHNR and CDR2 FQNEAQ (reference sequence). The chain's CDR3 is CASSLENRPYEQYF. CDR3 coding DNA: TGTGCCAGCAGCTTAGAAAACAGACCTTACGAGCAGTACTTC.

This clonotype has at least ten counts. This sequence joins TRBV28 and TRBJ2-1, with D possibly TRBD2 on 6 matching bases. Germline V gives CDR1 MDHEN, CDR2 SYDVKM. The length of the CDR3 is 14 residues. The V gene lost 6 bases and the J gene lost 5 bases, with 14 bases spanning the gap. The CDR3 coding sequence is TGTGCCAGCAGCGGGGAGGTCGGGAACAATGAGCAGTTCTTC. This codes for CASSGEVGNNEQFF.

This clonotype was observed a handful of times. The chain has TRBV20-1 and TRBJ1-2, with D tentatively TRBD1 (5 bases). The V gene lost 0 bases and the J gene lost 6 bases, with 14 bases spanning the gap. The CDR3 extends over 14 amino acids. Germline lookup yields CDR1 DFQATT and CDR2 SNEGSKA (reference sequence). The CDR3 nucleotides read TGCAGTGCTAGAGATTATGGGGGGATTCATGGCTACACCTTC. Translated, it gives CSARDYGGIHGYTF.

Ten or more counts support this clonotype. V and J are TRBV20-1 and TRBJ2-3; maybe TRBD2 (5 bases). The CDR3 runs 12 residues. Trimming cost V 6 bases and J 1 base, with 8 bases left between them. Germline lookup yields CDR1 DFQATT and CDR2 SNEGSKA (reference sequence). The CDR3 coding sequence is TGCAGTGCCCAAGCGGGCACAGATACGCAGTATTTT. Its protein product is CSAQAGTDTQYF.

This clonotype has more than one count but fewer than ten. This may come from a read error, since a much larger clone is one base off. The genes are TRBV6-1 and TRBJ1-1; D may be TRBD1 (6 bases). The germline CDR1 and CDR2 sequences are MNHNS and SASEGT. This CDR3 spans 13 amino acids. The V end was cut by 6 bases, the J end by 1 base, with 9 bases between. The DNA of the CDR3 is TGTGCCAGCAGATCGACAGGGAACACTGAAGCTTTCTTT. The encoded protein is CASRSTGNTEAFF.

The rearrangement joins TRBV6-9 to TRBJ2-5; 7 nucleotides align to TRBD1. V shed 4 bases, J shed 2 bases, and the junction held 10 bases outside the gene matches. Germline V CDR1 and CDR2: MNHGY, SVAAGI. There are 16 residues in the CDR3. CDR3 residues: CASSSGQTFLQETQYF. The CDR3 DNA follows: TGTGCCAGCAGTTCGGGACAGACTTTCCTACAAGAGACCCAGTACTTC.

This clonotype was picked up a small number of times. The chain has TRBV28 and TRBJ1-1; TRBD1 might be the D (6 bases). The CDR3 has 16 residues. The ends were cut back, 6 bases at V and 0 bases at J, with 17 bases in the middle. Germline V lookup: CDR1 MDHEN, CDR2 SYDVKM. CDR3 amino acids: CASSPLGGQMNTEAFF. CDR3 DNA: TGTGCCAGCAGCCCCCTGGGGGGGCAGATGAACACTGAAGCTTTCTTT.

The rearrangement uses TRBV19 and TRBJ2-7; the match to TRBD1 covers 7 bases. This CDR3 comprises 14 residues. Trimming cost V 3 bases and J 2 bases; bases outside gene matches: 4. CDR1 and CDR2 from the germline V gene are LNHDA and SQIVND (reference sequence). The CDR3 nucleotides read TGTGCCAGTAGTATGAACAGGGGTACCTACGAGCAGTACTTC. Translated, it gives CASSMNRGTYEQYF.

The sample holds many counts of this clonotype. The rearrangement links TRBV7-3 to TRBJ1-5, with TRBD1 matching 8 bases. Germline V gives CDR1 SGHTA, CDR2 FQGTGA. V was clipped by 4 bases and J by 1 base; unmatched bases: 21. The CDR3 is 21 residues long. The CDR3 region has the DNA TGTGCCAGCAGCTCCCGCAAAGACCCACAGGGGGGGTTGGGCAGCAATCAGCCCCAGCATTTT. Its protein product is CASSSRKDPQGGLGSNQPQHF.

This clonotype occurred a few times. The chain combines TRBV5-1 with TRBJ2-3; no clear D. Germline loops: CDR1 SGHRS, CDR2 YFSETQ. V lost 1 base and J 4 bases, leaving 10 bases between the germline ends. This CDR3 is 14 amino acids long. The CDR3 sequence is CASSLNRVADTQYF. The DNA for the CDR3 is TGCGCCAGCAGCTTGAACCGGGTCGCAGATACGCAGTATTTT.

This clonotype was seen repeatedly, ten times or more. J is TRBJ1-1 and V is TRBV18, with TRBD1 matching 8 bases. After removal of 4 bases from V and 4 bases from J, the junction contained 11 bases not matched to a gene. Per the germline V gene, CDR1 is KGHSH and CDR2 is LQKENI. The length of the CDR3 is 16 residues. CDR3 nucleotides: TGTGCCAGCTCACGTCGGGACAGGTCGGAGAGCACTGAAGCTTTCTTT. Its protein product is CASSRRDRSESTEAFF.

This clonotype was counted ten times or more. The rearrangement uses TRBV2 and TRBJ1-6, with TRBD1 matching over 11 bases. The junction had 8 bases not matched to a gene; V was cut back by 6 bases and J by 10 bases. Germline CDR1 reads SNHLY; CDR2 reads FYNNEI. The CDR3 sequence is 15 residues long. CDR3 in DNA: TGTGCCAGCAGACCACGGGGACAGGGGGGATCACCCCTCCACTTT. This sequence encodes CASRPRGQGGSPLHF.

A few counts support this clonotype. This chain links TRBV2 with TRBJ1-5; the D is unclear. This CDR3 is built from 16 residues. V gave up 4 bases and J gave up 0 bases, with 13 bases separating them. Germline V lookup: CDR1 SNHLY, CDR2 FYNNEI. CDR3 amino acids: CASSAQEWDSNQPQHF. CDR3 DNA sequence: TGTGCCAGCAGTGCTCAGGAATGGGATAGCAATCAGCCCCAGCATTTT.

The CDR3 region is CASSEMGDGYTF. Here the CDR3 DNA reads TGTGCCAGCAGTGAAATGGGAGATGGCTACACCTTC. This rearrangement joins TRBV2 to TRBJ1-2; the D is unclear. Germline V gene lookup returns CDR1 SNHLY and CDR2 FYNNEI. The CDR3 loop spans 12 amino acids. V shed 2 bases and J shed 6 bases, with 7 bases lying between them. The variable domain in full, with the rest retrieved from reference TRBV2 and TRBJ1-2, is EPEVTQTPSHQVTQMGQEVILRCVPISNHLYFYWYRQILGQKVEFLVSFYNNEISEKSEIFDDQFSVERPDGSNFTLKIRSTKLEDSAMYFCASSEMGDGYTFGSGTRLTVV.

This clonotype has ten or more counts. The rearrangement links TRBV7-8 to TRBJ2-2; D is perhaps TRBD2 (6 bases). Trimming shortened V by 5 bases and J by 4 bases, and 17 bases separated the two germline ends. The CDR3 totals 16 residues. The germline V gene encodes CDR1 SGHVS and CDR2 FQNEAQ. CDR3 in amino acids: CASSLLDRELTGELFF. Written as DNA, the CDR3 is TGTGCCAGCAGCCTTCTCGACCGGGAGCTCACCGGGGAGCTGTTTTTT. Full variable domain (rest looked up from reference TRBV7-8 and TRBJ2-2): GAGVSQSPRYKVAKRGQDVALRCDPISGHVSLFWYQQALGQGPEFLTYFQNEAQLDKSGLPSDRFFAERPEGSVSTLKIQRTQQEDSAVYLCASSLLDRELTGELFFGEGSRLTVL.

V usage is TRBV9 and J usage is TRBJ2-7; 11 positions match TRBD2. Germline trimming cut 3 bases from V and 5 bases from J; bases unmatched to any gene: 7. The CDR3 has 15 residues. CDR1 and CDR2 (germline): SGDLS, YYNGEE. The CDR3 DNA follows: TGTGCCAGCAGCGACTTAGCGGGAGGGCCCAACGAGCAGTACTTC. Encoded protein: CASSDLAGGPNEQYF.

Only a few counts were recorded for this clonotype. V gene TRBV20-1 combines with J gene TRBJ2-1, with 7 bases identical to TRBD2. Losses at the gene ends were 0 bases for V and 0 bases for J; bases not matched to a gene: 2. CDR3 size: 15 residues. Germline CDR1 and CDR2: DFQATT and SNEGSKA (reference sequence). The CDR3 region has the DNA TGCAGTGCTAGAGAGGCTAGCGGCTCCTACAATGAGCAGTTCTTC. Protein: CSAREASGSYNEQFF.

This clonotype was seen a few times. The rearrangement links TRBV6-1 to TRBJ1-3, with 9 bases aligning to TRBD1. Looked up from germline, CDR1 is MNHNS and CDR2 is SASEGT. The CDR3 runs 14 residues. With 5 bases clipped from V and 10 bases from J, the junction kept 9 bases outside the gene matches. CDR3 protein: CASSHRDREGTIYF. CDR3 coding DNA: TGTGCCAGCAGTCACCGGGACAGGGAGGGGACCATATATTTT.

In its sample, this clonotype was seen a few times. The V call is TRBV28, the J call TRBJ2-3, with 11 bases matching TRBD2. The germline V gene encodes CDR1 MDHEN and CDR2 SYDVKM. With 5 bases clipped from V and 3 bases from J, the junction kept 4 bases outside the gene matches. The length of the CDR3 is 15 residues. The CDR3 sequence: CASSVAGGFTDTQYF. The CDR3 DNA follows: TGTGCCAGCAGTGTAGCGGGAGGGTTTACAGATACGCAGTATTTT. Based on the CDR3 plus reference TRBV28 and TRBJ2-3, the full variable domain is DVKVTQSSRYLVKRTGEKVFLECVQDMDHENMFWYRQDPGLGLRLIYFSYDVKMKEKGDIPEGYSVSREKKERFSLILESASTNQTSMYLCASSVAGGFTDTQYFGPGTRLTVL.